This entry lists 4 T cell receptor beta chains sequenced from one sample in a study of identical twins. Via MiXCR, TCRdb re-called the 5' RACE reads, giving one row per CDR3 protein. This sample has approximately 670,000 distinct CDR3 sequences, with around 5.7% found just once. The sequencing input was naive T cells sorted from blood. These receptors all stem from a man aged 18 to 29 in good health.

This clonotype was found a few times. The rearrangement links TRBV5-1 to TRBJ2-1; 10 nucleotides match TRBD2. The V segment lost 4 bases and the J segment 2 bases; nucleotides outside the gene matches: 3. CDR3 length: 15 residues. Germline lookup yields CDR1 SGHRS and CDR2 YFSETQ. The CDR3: CASSGTSGAYNEQFF. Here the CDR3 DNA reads TGCGCCAGCAGCGGAACTAGCGGGGCCTACAATGAGCAGTTCTTC.

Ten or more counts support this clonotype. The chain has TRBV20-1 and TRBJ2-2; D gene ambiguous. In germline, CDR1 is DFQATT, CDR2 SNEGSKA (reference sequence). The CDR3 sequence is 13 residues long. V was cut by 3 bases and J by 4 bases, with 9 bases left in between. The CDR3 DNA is TGCAGTGCTAGCCGGCCTCTCACCGGGGAGCTGTTTTTT. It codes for CSASRPLTGELFF.

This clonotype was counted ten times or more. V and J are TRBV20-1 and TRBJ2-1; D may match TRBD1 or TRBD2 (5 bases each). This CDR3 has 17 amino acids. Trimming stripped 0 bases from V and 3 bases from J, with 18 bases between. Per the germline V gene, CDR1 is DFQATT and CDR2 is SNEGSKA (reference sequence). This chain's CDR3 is CSAREVVRDENYNEQFF. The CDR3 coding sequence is TGCAGTGCTAGAGAAGTGGTCCGGGACGAAAACTACAATGAGCAGTTCTTC.

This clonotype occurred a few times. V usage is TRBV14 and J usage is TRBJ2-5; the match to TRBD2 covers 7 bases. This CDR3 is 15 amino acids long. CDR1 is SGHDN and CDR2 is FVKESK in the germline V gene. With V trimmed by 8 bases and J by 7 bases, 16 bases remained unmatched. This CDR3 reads CASLDPRLAVGTQYF. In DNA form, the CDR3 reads TGTGCCAGCCTAGACCCTCGTCTAGCGGTCGGGACCCAGTACTTC.